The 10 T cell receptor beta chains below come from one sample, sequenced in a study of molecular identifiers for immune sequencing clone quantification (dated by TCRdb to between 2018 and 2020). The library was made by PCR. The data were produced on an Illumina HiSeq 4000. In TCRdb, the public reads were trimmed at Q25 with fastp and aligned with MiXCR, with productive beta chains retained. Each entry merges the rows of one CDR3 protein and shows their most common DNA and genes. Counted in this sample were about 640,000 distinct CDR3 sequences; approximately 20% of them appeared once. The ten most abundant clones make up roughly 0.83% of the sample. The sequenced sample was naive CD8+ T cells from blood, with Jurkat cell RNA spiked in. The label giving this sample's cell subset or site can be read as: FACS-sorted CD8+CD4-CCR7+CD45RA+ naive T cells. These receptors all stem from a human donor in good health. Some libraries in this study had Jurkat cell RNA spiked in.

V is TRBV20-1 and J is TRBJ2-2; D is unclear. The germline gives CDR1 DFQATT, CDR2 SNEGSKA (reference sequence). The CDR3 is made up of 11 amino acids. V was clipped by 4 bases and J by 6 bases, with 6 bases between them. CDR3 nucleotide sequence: TGCAGTGCTATGGGTGCCGGGGAGCTGTTTTTT. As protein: CSAMGAGELFF.

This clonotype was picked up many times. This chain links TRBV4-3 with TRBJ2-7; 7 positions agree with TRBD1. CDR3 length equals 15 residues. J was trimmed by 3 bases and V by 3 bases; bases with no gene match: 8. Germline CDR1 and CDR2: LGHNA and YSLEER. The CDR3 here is CASSQGMTGYYEQYF. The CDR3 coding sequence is TGCGCCAGCAGCCAGGGGATGACAGGGTACTACGAGCAGTACTTC.

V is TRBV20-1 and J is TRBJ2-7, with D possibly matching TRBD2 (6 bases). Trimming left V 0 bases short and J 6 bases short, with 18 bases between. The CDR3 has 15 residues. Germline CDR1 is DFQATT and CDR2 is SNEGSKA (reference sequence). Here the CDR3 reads CSARDPSEGTGEQYF. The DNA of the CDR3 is TGCAGTGCTAGAGACCCTAGCGAAGGAACGGGCGAGCAGTACTTC.

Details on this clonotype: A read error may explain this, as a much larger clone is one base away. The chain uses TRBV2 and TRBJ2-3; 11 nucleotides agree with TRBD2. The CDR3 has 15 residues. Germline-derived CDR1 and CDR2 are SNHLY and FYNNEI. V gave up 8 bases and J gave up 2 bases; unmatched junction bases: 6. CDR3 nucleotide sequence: TGTGCCAGCGACACACTAGCGGGGGACACAGATACGCAGTATTTT. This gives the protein CASDTLAGDTDTQYF.

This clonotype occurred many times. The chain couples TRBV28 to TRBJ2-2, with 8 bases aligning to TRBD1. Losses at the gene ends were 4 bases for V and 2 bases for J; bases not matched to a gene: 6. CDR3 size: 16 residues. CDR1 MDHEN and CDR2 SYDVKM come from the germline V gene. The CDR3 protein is CASSYGTGLNTGELFF. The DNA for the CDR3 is TGTGCCAGCAGTTACGGGACAGGACTTAACACCGGGGAGCTGTTTTTT.

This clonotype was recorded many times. The CDR3 region is CASSLIAGGPQETQYF. CDR3 DNA: TGTGCCAGCAGCTTAATAGCGGGGGGACCACAAGAGACCCAGTACTTC. The genes are TRBV7-6 and TRBJ2-5, with TRBD2 matching 10 bases. Per the germline V gene, CDR1 is SGHVS and CDR2 is FNYEAQ. This CDR3 region has 16 residues. The V segment lost 2 bases and the J segment 2 bases; nucleotides outside the gene matches: 5.

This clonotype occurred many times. CDR3 protein: CASRLRGLNSYNEQFF. CDR3 DNA: TGTGCCAGCAGACTGCGGGGGCTAAACTCCTACAATGAGCAGTTCTTC. The chain employs TRBV28 and TRBJ2-1; the D gene is possibly TRBD2 (7 bases). V lost 6 bases and J 0 bases, leaving 15 bases between the germline ends. The CDR3 is made up of 16 amino acids. The germline CDR1 and CDR2 sequences are MDHEN and SYDVKM.

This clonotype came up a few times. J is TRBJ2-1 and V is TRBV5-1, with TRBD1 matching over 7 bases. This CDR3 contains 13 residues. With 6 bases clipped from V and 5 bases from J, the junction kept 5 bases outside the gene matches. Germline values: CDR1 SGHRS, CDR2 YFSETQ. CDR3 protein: CASNRDSHNEQFF. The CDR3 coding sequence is TGCGCCAGCAACCGGGACAGCCACAATGAGCAGTTCTTC.

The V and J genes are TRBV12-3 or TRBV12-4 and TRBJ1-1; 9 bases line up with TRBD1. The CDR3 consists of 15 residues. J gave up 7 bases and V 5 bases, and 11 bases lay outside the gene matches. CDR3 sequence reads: CASSRTGTGRSEAFF. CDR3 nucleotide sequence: TGTGCCAGCAGTCGCACCGGGACAGGGCGGAGTGAAGCTTTCTTT.

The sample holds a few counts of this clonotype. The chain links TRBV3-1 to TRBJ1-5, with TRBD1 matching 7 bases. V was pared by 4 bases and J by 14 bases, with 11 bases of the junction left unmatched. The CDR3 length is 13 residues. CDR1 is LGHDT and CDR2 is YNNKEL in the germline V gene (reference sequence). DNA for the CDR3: TGTGCCAGCAGCCTCGGATCAACAGGGGAGAAGCATTTT. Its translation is CASSLGSTGEKHF.